The 22 T cell receptor beta chains listed next were all sequenced from one sample in a study of tumor-infiltrating lymphocytes in primary liver carcinoma. A primer matching the constant region was used to make TCR beta cDNA from about 500 ng of total RNA. Slightly modified ARM-PCR served as the procedure for the TCR beta libraries. These libraries came from three rounds of nested multiplex PCR. Amplification in the first two PCR rounds was performed using TRBV1-TRBV30 forward primers and a C-beta reverse primer for roughly 10 cycles each. TCRdb reprocessed the multiplex PCR reads with MiXCR, giving one entry per CDR3 protein. The sample lists a few hundred thousand distinct CDR3 sequences, roughly three fifths occurring once. Extraction also yielded germline DNA, while blood RNA was obtained from unsorted whole blood. The sequencing sample was made of peripheral blood. All receptors come from a woman aged 25 to 45 with primary liver carcinoma and hepatitis B virus infection.

The J gene is TRBJ2-7, the V gene TRBV6-1; perhaps TRBD1 as D (6 bases). This CDR3 spans 14 amino acids. V was clipped by 3 bases and J by 7 bases, with 16 bases between them. Per the germline V gene, CDR1 is MNHNS and CDR2 is SASEGT. CDR3 sequence: CASSELQTTGEQYF. The CDR3, as DNA: TGTGCCAGCAGTGAGCTGCAAACGACAGGAGAGCAGTACTTC.

There are a few counts of this clonotype. This chain joins TRBV28 and TRBJ2-1, with 8 bases matching TRBD2. Trimming at V came to 5 bases and at J to 15 bases, leaving 9 bases not matched to a gene. Germline CDR1 and CDR2: MDHEN and SYDVKM. The CDR3 has 12 residues. CDR3 nucleotide sequence: TGTGCCAGCAGTGTCAGGCGGGAGGTTGCGTTCTTC. Translated, it gives CASSVRREVAFF.

With respect to this clonotype: This may stem from a read error, because a much larger clone lies one nucleotide away. This rearrangement joins TRBV29-1 to TRBJ1-1, with D possibly TRBD1 on 6 matching bases. Germline CDR1 and CDR2: SQVTM and ANQGSEA. CDR3 length: 13 amino acids. CDR3 coding DNA: TGCAGCGTCCGGGAAACAGGGAACATTGAAGCTTTCTTT. Protein product: CSVRETGNIEAFF.

The chain joins TRBV11-2 to TRBJ1-4; D ambiguous. This CDR3 region has 13 residues. Germline values: CDR1 SGHAT, CDR2 FQNNGV. V lost 6 bases to trimming and J lost 10 bases, with 15 bases between them. This CDR3 reads CASRHQRARKLFF. The CDR3 nucleotides are TGTGCCAGCAGACACCAACGGGCAAGAAAACTGTTTTTT.

A word on this clonotype: A read error may explain this, as a much larger clone is one base away. This rearrangement joins TRBV6-1 to TRBJ1-1, with TRBD1 matching 7 bases. This CDR3 has 13 residues. Per germline, CDR1 MNHNS and CDR2 SASEGT. CDR3 DNA: TGTGCCAGCACTGAAGGGGACAGCACTGAAGCTTTCTTT. This encodes CASTEGDSTEAFF.

This clonotype came up once. The V and J genes are TRBV6-5 and TRBJ2-1, with 12 bases identical to TRBD2. The CDR3 consists of 12 residues. In germline, CDR1 is MNHEY, CDR2 SVGAGI. The DNA of the CDR3 is TGTTCTAGCGGGAGGGGATACAATGAGCAGTTCTTC. Amino acid sequence: CSSGRGYNEQFF.

This clonotype was found many times. This chain joins TRBV11-2 and TRBJ2-7; possible D gene TRBD2, 5 bases. The CDR3 extends over 12 amino acids. Germline V CDR1 and CDR2: SGHAT, FQNNGV. V lost 3 bases to trimming and J lost 5 bases, with 8 bases between them. CDR3 nucleotides: TGTGCCAGCAGCTTTGTCGGGAACGAGCAGTACTTC. Translated: CASSFVGNEQYF.

In the case of this clonotype: A single base separates this from a much larger clone, so it may be a read error. Since no conserved phenylalanine or tryptophan closes the CDR3, a read error is the likely cause. This chain joins TRBV4-3 and TRBJ2-1; 10 bases line up with TRBD2. The CDR3 loop spans 16 amino acids. J gave up 3 bases and V 0 bases, and 2 bases lay outside the gene matches. From germline, CDR1 is LGHNA and CDR2 YSLEER. CDR3 DNA sequence: TGCGCCAGCAGCCAAGATTGGACTAGCGGCTACAATGAGCAGTTCATC. Its protein product is CASSQDWTSGYNEQFI.

There are many counts of this clonotype. The chain is built from TRBV29-1 and TRBJ1-1; no firm D call. The CDR3 is 12 residues long. Trimming cost V 1 base and J 6 bases, with 9 bases left between them. Per the germline V gene, CDR1 is SQVTM and CDR2 is ANQGSEA. CDR3 residues: CSVEGGLAEAFF. The CDR3 DNA is TGCAGCGTTGAAGGGGGTTTGGCTGAAGCTTTCTTT.

CDR3 amino acids: CASSSDMILYEQYF. CDR3 nucleotide sequence: TGCGCCAGCAGCTCTGACATGATCCTCTACGAGCAGTACTTC. V usage is TRBV5-1 and J usage is TRBJ2-7; no definite D call. CDR3 size: 14 residues. Deletions cut 3 bases from V and 3 bases from J, with 13 bases between. Germline CDR1 and CDR2: SGHRS and YFSETQ.

This chain uses TRBV4-1 with TRBJ1-5, with D possibly matching TRBD1 (5 bases). Trimming removed 4 bases at V and 7 bases at J, with 17 bases between. Germline assignment: CDR1 MGHRA and CDR2 YSYEKL. The CDR3 runs to 15 residues. CDR3 nucleotide sequence: TGCGCCAGCAGCCCGCGCCAGGGTTATGGGCAGCCCCAGCATTTT. Translating it yields CASSPRQGYGQPQHF.

The chain recombines TRBV7-8 with TRBJ2-1, with unresolved D. The CDR3 totals 13 residues. The V end lost 1 base, the J end lost 8 bases, and 9 bases lay between the germline ends. Germline assignment: CDR1 SGHVS and CDR2 FQNEAQ. The CDR3 nucleotides are TGTGCCAGCAGCTTAGAGGTTTGGGATGAGCAGTTCTTC. Residues: CASSLEVWDEQFF.

A remark on this clonotype: The junction departs from the called germline gene at one end, perhaps through a read error. The chain joins TRBV11-3 to TRBJ1-1; 8 bases match TRBD1. This CDR3 is built from 15 residues. Germline CDR1 and CDR2: SGHNT and YENEEA. CDR3 sequence (DNA): TGTGCCAGCAGCTCCGCACAGGGGGTCCACACTGAAGCCTTCTTT. This sequence encodes CASSSAQGVHTEAFF.

This clonotype was seen more than once but under ten times. The J gene is TRBJ2-5, the V gene TRBV4-1; D gene ambiguous. Trimming removed 4 bases at V and 5 bases at J, with 11 bases between. The germline V gene encodes CDR1 MGHRA and CDR2 YSYEKL. This CDR3 is built from 13 residues. The DNA of the CDR3 is TGCGCCAGCAGCCCAATTGCGCAGGAGACCCAGTACTTC. Translation: CASSPIAQETQYF.

On this clonotype: The CDR3 end shows no conserved phenylalanine or tryptophan, and so a read error is likely. J is TRBJ2-1 and V is TRBV4-3, with D unresolved. V lost 4 bases and J 6 bases, leaving 10 bases between the germline ends. This CDR3 comprises 13 residues. Looked up from germline, CDR1 is LGHNA and CDR2 is YSLEER. The CDR3 spells CASSPGLSNEQFL. The CDR3 DNA is TGCGCCAGCAGCCCCGGCCTTTCCAATGAGCAGTTCTTA.

With respect to this clonotype: Sequence at one end of the junction differs from germline and may be a read error. The chain carries TRBV4-2 and TRBJ1-2; TRBD1 is a possible D gene (5 bases). Germline CDR1 and CDR2: LGHNA and YNFKEQ. The CDR3 loop spans 17 amino acids. The CDR3 spells CASSQDKSSHQGYGCTF. The CDR3 DNA sequence: TGTGCCAGCAGCCAAGATAAAAGCTCCCATCAGGGCTATGGCTGCACCTTC.

With regard to this clonotype: This may be a read error: a much more frequent sequence differs by one nucleotide. V gene TRBV12-3 or TRBV12-4 combines with J gene TRBJ2-6; the D call may be TRBD1 or TRBD2 (6 bases each). This CDR3 spans 14 amino acids. The CDR3 protein is CASTGGAGDNVLTF. The CDR3, as DNA: TGTGCCAGTACCGGGGGCGCTGGGGACAACGTCCTGACTTTC.

As concerns this clonotype: Since the CDR3 does not end with the conserved phenylalanine or tryptophan, this likely comes from a read error. The chain carries TRBV11-2 and TRBJ1-6; D possibly corresponds to TRBD1 (5 bases). The CDR3 runs to 15 residues. CDR1 is SGHAT, CDR2 FQNNGV, per germline. CDR3 DNA sequence: TGTGCCAACAGGTTAGAACCGGGACCGAATTCAGCCCTCCACTCT. Translated: CANRLEPGPNSALHS.

V gene TRBV30 combines with J gene TRBJ1-6; D gene ambiguous. V lost 2 bases and J 7 bases, leaving 12 bases between the germline ends. The V gene's germline CDR1 is GTSNPN and CDR2 SVGIG (reference sequence). CDR3 length equals 14 residues. CDR3 in amino acids: CAWSQGLGNSPLHF. CDR3 bases: TGTGCCTGGAGTCAAGGGCTTGGGAATTCACCCCTCCACTTT.

Note on this clonotype: Being one base from a much bigger clone, this may be a read error. The DNA for the CDR3 is TGTGCCAGCAGTTACTCTCCCGGGCAGGGGGGACTAGCGGTTCCCTACGAGCAGTACTTC. Its protein is CASSYSPGQGGLAVPYEQYF. The chain is built from TRBV6-2 or TRBV6-3 and TRBJ2-7, with 11 bases that match TRBD2. The CDR3 runs to 20 residues. Germline values: CDR1 MNHEY, CDR2 SVGEGT. V shed 0 bases and J 2 bases; nucleotides not matched to a gene: 15.

Turning to this clonotype: One base away lies a much larger clone, so this may be a sequencing read error. CDR3: CASGQGGLAGGKETQYF. In nucleotides, the CDR3 is TGCGCCAGCGGCCAAGGAGGACTAGCGGGGGGAAAAGAGACCCAGTACTTC. The chain is built from TRBV4-1 and TRBJ2-5; 14 bases fit TRBD2. The germline gives CDR1 MGHRA, CDR2 YSYEKL. This CDR3 spans 17 amino acids.

This rearrangement joins TRBV29-1 to TRBJ2-4; D is uncertain. The germline V gene encodes CDR1 SQVTM and CDR2 ANQGSEA. CDR3 length: 16 residues. Trimming shortened V by 6 bases and J by 0 bases, and 18 bases separated the two germline ends. In DNA form, the CDR3 reads TGCAGCGTCTTGATAAGGGCGGAACTAGCCAAAAACATTCAGTACTTC. Protein product: CSVLIRAELAKNIQYF.